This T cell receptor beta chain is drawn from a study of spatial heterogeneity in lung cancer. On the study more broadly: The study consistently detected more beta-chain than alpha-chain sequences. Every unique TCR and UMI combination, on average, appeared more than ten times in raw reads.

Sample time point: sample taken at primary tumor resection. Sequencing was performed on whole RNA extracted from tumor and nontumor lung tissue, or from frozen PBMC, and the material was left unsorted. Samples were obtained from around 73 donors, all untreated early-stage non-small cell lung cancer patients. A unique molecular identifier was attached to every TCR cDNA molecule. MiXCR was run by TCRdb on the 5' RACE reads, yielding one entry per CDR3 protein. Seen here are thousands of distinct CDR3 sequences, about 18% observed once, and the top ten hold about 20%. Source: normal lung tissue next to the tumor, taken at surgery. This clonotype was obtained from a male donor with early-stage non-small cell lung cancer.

This CDR3 reads CASSEGRYEQYF. The CDR3 DNA is TGTGCCAGCAGTGAAGGCCGCTACGAGCAGTACTTC. The rearrangement joins TRBV25-1 to TRBJ2-7; D ambiguous. The CDR3 contains 12 residues. With 2 bases removed from V and 3 bases from J, the gap between germline ends came to 5 bases. Per the germline V gene, CDR1 is MGHDK and CDR2 is SYGVNS.